This paragraph reports one T cell receptor beta chain. Antigen specificity is unknown. The data were produced by immunoSEQ multiplex PCR, yet TCRdb's version contains in-frame clones alone and is incomplete. The sample contains about 85,000 clones, roughly nine tenths of which appear only once. Per the germline V gene, CDR1 is SGHAT and CDR2 is FQNNGV. The CDR3 consists of 14 residues. The ends were cut back, 2 bases at V and 2 bases at J, with 10 bases in the middle. The data derive from a study of T cell responses to AZD1222 COVID-19 vaccine. About the research overall: Second doses were pooled across both intervals (about 4 or about 12 weeks).

Findings of the study overall: Clonal diversity was possibly underestimated, and white British individuals and females predominated among donors.

This sequence originates from an adult in good health. Sequenced material: peripheral blood, taken on day 0 of AZD1222 vaccination. The genes are TRBV11-2 and TRBJ2-7; D is perhaps TRBD2 (6 bases). Here the CDR3 DNA reads TGTGCCAGCAGCTTACCGACGGGAGCCTACGAGCAGTACTTC. This translates into CASSLPTGAYEQYF.